What follows describes a single TCR beta chain. These data are taken from a study of blood T cell repertoires in COVID-19. As for the study in general: Nucleic acid was either cDNA or gDNA, and it came from T cells, B-cell-depleted T cells, or PBMCs.

Seattle patient enrollment occurred during active infection, with longitudinal follow-up thereafter. The data were produced by immunoSEQ multiplex PCR, yet TCRdb's version contains in-frame clones alone and is incomplete. Among about 170,000 clones listed, about four fifths were seen once. CDR1 SGHVS and CDR2 FQNEAQ come from the germline V gene. V lost 0 bases, J lost 8 bases, and 11 bases lay in between. The CDR3 runs 14 residues. The sequence was obtained from an elderly woman with COVID-19, enrolled during active disease. The V gene is TRBV7-8, the J gene TRBJ1-5; the D gene is possibly TRBD1 (6 bases). Sample: peripheral blood. CDR3 nucleotide sequence: TGTGCCAGCAGCTTAGCTACAGGGAGGGAGCCCCAGCATTTT. It codes for CASSLATGREPQHF. The complete variable domain, with remaining parts taken from reference TRBV7-8 and TRBJ1-5, reads GAGVSQSPRYKVAKRGQDVALRCDPISGHVSLFWYQQALGQGPEFLTYFQNEAQLDKSGLPSDRFFAERPEGSVSTLKIQRTQQEDSAVYLCASSLATGREPQHFGDGTRLSIL.